Only a few counts were recorded for the clone carrying this TCR beta chain. Original data processing: Quantification of nucleated cells was approximated via reference gene primer amplification. Here immunoSEQ multiplex PCR was the method, and the copy in TCRdb shows in-frame clones only, minus some. V and J calls and clone size come straight from that table; D and trimming were deduced from the DNA. The table records tens of thousands of clones, roughly 90% of them present only once. Losses at the gene ends were 4 bases for V and 8 bases for J; bases not matched to a gene: 5. The CDR3 spans 12 residues. In germline, CDR1 is SGDLS, CDR2 YYNGEE. The data were obtained in a study of blood T cell repertoires in COVID-19. Study details: COVID-19 samples from acute and convalescent phases originated in the United States, Italy and Spain. Nucleic acid was either cDNA or gDNA, and it came from T cells, B-cell-depleted T cells, or PBMCs.

The sequenced sample consisted of peripheral blood. The J gene is TRBJ1-2, the V gene TRBV9; TRBD1 matches at 7 bases. The TCR comes from a man in his fifties with active COVID-19. This CDR3 is CASSPYRGGYTF. For the CDR3, the DNA is TGTGCCAGCAGCCCCTACAGGGGAGGCTACACCTTC. Combining the CDR3 with reference TRBV9 and TRBJ1-2 gives the whole variable domain DSGVTQTPKHLITATGQRVTLRCSPRSGDLSVYWYQQSLDQGLQFLIQYYNGEERAKGNILERFSAQQFPDLHSELNLSSLELGDSALYFCASSPYRGGYTFGSGTRLTVV.